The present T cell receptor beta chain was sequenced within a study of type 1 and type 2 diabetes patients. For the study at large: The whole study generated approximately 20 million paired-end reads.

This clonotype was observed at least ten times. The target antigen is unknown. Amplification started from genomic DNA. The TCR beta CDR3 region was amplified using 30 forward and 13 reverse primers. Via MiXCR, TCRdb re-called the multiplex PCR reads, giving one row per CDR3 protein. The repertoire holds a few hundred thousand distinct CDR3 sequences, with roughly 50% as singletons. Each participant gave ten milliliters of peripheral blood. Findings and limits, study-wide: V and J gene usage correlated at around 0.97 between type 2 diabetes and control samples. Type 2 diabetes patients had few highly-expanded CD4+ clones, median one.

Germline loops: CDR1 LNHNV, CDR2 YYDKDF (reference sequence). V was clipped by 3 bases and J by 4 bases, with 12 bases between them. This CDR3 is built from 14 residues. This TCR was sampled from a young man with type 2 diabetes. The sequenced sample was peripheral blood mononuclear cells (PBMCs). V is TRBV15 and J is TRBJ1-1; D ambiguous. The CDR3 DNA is TGTGCCACCAGCAGGTCGATGGGAAGCACTGAAGCTTTCTTT. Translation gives CATSRSMGSTEAFF.